The 22 T cell receptor beta chains below were found in one sample sequenced in a study of low-dose radiotherapy and immunotherapy resistance in tumors. cDNA synthesis used a TRAV/TRBV-specific primer set for both chains. The authors amplified TCRs for 20 to 25 PCR cycles with a constant-region primer and a V-primer adapter. TCRdb itself ran the reads through MiXCR, one entry per CDR3 protein. The sample shows around 80,000 distinct CDR3 sequences, over 15% of them seen only once. Regarding time point: after trial treatment. Treatment of the sample: LDRT plus nivolumab, ipilimumab, low-dose cyclophosphamide and aspirin (RACIN trial). Sequenced material: PBMCs, taken after low-dose radiotherapy plus immunotherapy. These receptors all come from a male donor with prostate cancer.

The rearrangement links TRBV18 to TRBJ2-1, with D tentatively TRBD1 (5 bases). V lost 0 bases, J lost 6 bases, and 12 bases lay in between. This CDR3 region has 15 residues. The germline CDR1 and CDR2 sequences are KGHSH and LQKENI. CDR3 DNA sequence: TGTGCCAGCTCACCACCTGCAGGGTGGGGCAATGAGCAGTTCTTC. Its protein is CASSPPAGWGNEQFF.

This clonotype was seen many times. The CDR3 loop is CARDREGSSGANVLTF. The DNA of the CDR3 is TGTGCCCGGGACAGGGAAGGATCCTCTGGGGCCAACGTCCTGACTTTC. V is TRBV30 and J is TRBJ2-6, with TRBD1 matching over 9 bases. CDR3 length: 16 residues. CDR1 is GTSNPN, CDR2 SVGIG, per germline (reference sequence). After removal of 8 bases from V and 0 bases from J, the junction contained 8 bases not matched to a gene. The full variable domain, its missing parts supplied by reference TRBV30 and TRBJ2-6, is SQTIHQWPATLVQPVGSPLSLECTVEGTSNPNLYWYRQAAGRGLQLLFYSVGIGQISSEVPQNLSASRPQDRQFILSSKKLLLSDSGFYLCARDREGSSGANVLTFGAGSRLTVL.

Only a few counts were recorded for this clonotype. It may be a read error: a sequence one base away is much more abundant. J is TRBJ2-2 and V is TRBV20-1; no firm D call. Per the germline V gene, CDR1 is DFQATT and CDR2 is SNEGSKA (reference sequence). The CDR3 loop spans 13 amino acids. Trimming removed 6 bases at V and 7 bases at J, with 15 bases between. DNA for the CDR3: TGCAGTGCGGCGGACCCGGGCAACGGGGAGCTGTTTTTT. It is translated as CSAADPGNGELFF.

The count of this clonotype is one. One base separates it from a far larger clone, so it is likely a read error. The CDR3 region has the DNA TGTGCCAGCAGCTTTGAAACAGGAACTAGCACAGATACGCAGTATTTT. It translates to CASSFETGTSTDTQYF. The rearrangement links TRBV5-8 to TRBJ2-3; tentative D call: TRBD1 (5 bases). V lost 2 bases to trimming and J lost 0 bases, with 13 bases between them. Germline lookup yields CDR1 SGHTS and CDR2 YDEGEE. This CDR3 region has 16 residues.

This clonotype was detected ten times or more. CDR3 sequence reads: CASSFSGASGYTF. The CDR3 DNA sequence: TGTGCCAGCAGTTTCTCAGGGGCGAGTGGCTACACCTTC. The rearrangement uses TRBV28 and TRBJ1-2; TRBD1 is a possible D gene (6 bases). The V end lost 3 bases, the J end lost 7 bases, and 12 bases lay between the germline ends. Germline V gene sequence: CDR1 MDHEN, CDR2 SYDVKM. This CDR3 comprises 13 residues.

This clonotype showed up many times. As DNA, the CDR3 is TGCAGTGCCCCACAGACAGCGCTCCTCAATGAGCAGTTCTTC. Encoded protein: CSAPQTALLNEQFF. The chain employs TRBV20-1 and TRBJ2-1; D may be TRBD1 (5 bases). Trimming removed 6 bases from V and 6 bases from J, with 18 bases in between. CDR1 and CDR2 (germline): DFQATT, SNEGSKA (reference sequence). The CDR3 is made up of 14 amino acids.

This clonotype was seen at least ten times. The chain joins TRBV2 to TRBJ2-2; the D gene could be TRBD1 or TRBD2 (5 bases each). The CDR3 sequence is 17 residues long. Germline V gives CDR1 SNHLY, CDR2 FYNNEI. V dropped 5 bases and J dropped 4 bases, with 20 bases sitting between them. CDR3: CASSPNLGRAGTGELFF. CDR3 sequence (DNA): TGTGCCAGCAGTCCAAACCTCGGCAGGGCGGGCACCGGGGAGCTGTTTTTT.

About this clonotype: This probably arose from a read error, given a far larger clone one base away. CDR3: CANSLRQGGSPLHF. CDR3 sequence (DNA): TGCGCCAACAGCTTGCGGCAGGGAGGCTCACCCCTCCACTTT. The genes are TRBV5-8 and TRBJ1-6; tentative D call: TRBD1 (5 bases). This CDR3 is 14 amino acids long. Per germline, CDR1 SGHTS and CDR2 YDEGEE.

There are many counts of this clonotype. V usage is TRBV28 and J usage is TRBJ2-7; D unresolved. The CDR3 extends over 14 amino acids. V was trimmed by 5 bases and J by 5 bases, leaving 16 bases between them. Per the germline V gene, CDR1 is MDHEN and CDR2 is SYDVKM. The CDR3 here is CASSIRKSLHEQYF. CDR3 DNA: TGTGCCAGCAGTATACGAAAGAGCCTCCACGAGCAGTACTTC.

The chain joins TRBV27 to TRBJ2-7; a weak D match, TRBD2 (6 bases). CDR1 and CDR2 from the germline V gene are MNHEY and SMNVEV (reference sequence). V lost 5 bases and J lost 4, with 18 bases in between. The CDR3 has 15 residues. The CDR3 nucleotides read TGTGCCAGCAGTCCCCGGAGGGCCCCCCATTACGAGCAGTACTTC. It codes for CASSPRRAPHYEQYF.

The V call is TRBV6-2 or TRBV6-3, the J call TRBJ2-7, with TRBD1 as a possible D gene (5 bases). Germline-derived CDR1 and CDR2 are MNHEY and SVGEGT. This CDR3 has 13 residues. V lost 7 bases and J 4 bases, leaving 14 bases between the germline ends. The CDR3 DNA sequence: TGTGCCAGCAAGGACACCCTACTTTACGAGCAGTACTTC. Translation: CASKDTLLYEQYF.

In its sample, this clonotype was seen many times. As DNA, the CDR3 is TGTGCCAGCAGCACCCCCCTGACTAGCGGGGAGACCCAGTACTTC. Its protein is CASSTPLTSGETQYF. The chain links TRBV7-9 to TRBJ2-5; TRBD2 aligns across 10 bases. The V and J ends lost 5 bases and 5 bases, in that order; junction bases with no gene match: 8. Germline CDR1 SEHNR, CDR2 FQNEAQ (reference sequence). This CDR3 region has 15 residues.

This clonotype was seen many times. This chain connects TRBV2 to TRBJ2-2, with unresolved D. Between the trimmed V and J ends, which lost 6 bases and 1 base, there was a span of 6 bases. There are 13 residues in the CDR3. CDR1 and CDR2 from the germline V gene are SNHLY and FYNNEI. DNA for the CDR3: TGTGCCAGCAGAACAGTGAACACCGGGGAGCTGTTTTTT. Translated, it gives CASRTVNTGELFF.

This clonotype came up once. This sequence is one base from a far larger clone and is likely a read error. The final CDR3 position lacks the conserved phenylalanine or tryptophan, pointing to a likely read error. The chain combines TRBV7-3 with TRBJ2-5; 9 bases line up with TRBD1. The CDR3 runs 14 residues. Per germline, CDR1 SGHTA and CDR2 FQGTGA. J lost 5 bases, V lost 7 bases, and 8 bases had no gene match. As DNA, the CDR3 is TGTGCCAGCACCACCGGGACAGGGAGGGAGACCCAGTACTAC. Translated, it gives CASTTGTGRETQYY.

This clonotype came up a few times. The chain recombines TRBV27 with TRBJ2-7, with D perhaps matching TRBD1 or TRBD2 (5 bases each). Trimming left V 7 bases short and J 6 bases short, with 16 bases between. This CDR3 spans 13 amino acids. CDR1 is MNHEY and CDR2 is SMNVEV in the germline V gene (reference sequence). DNA for the CDR3: TGTGCCAGCACCCCGCGGCCGGGACGCGAGCAGTACTTC. Translation: CASTPRPGREQYF.

This clonotype has at least ten counts. The V call is TRBV20-1, the J call TRBJ2-7; D perhaps matches TRBD2 (5 bases). Looked up from germline, CDR1 is DFQATT and CDR2 is SNEGSKA (reference sequence). The CDR3 loop spans 14 amino acids. Trimming took 6 bases from V and 2 from J, leaving 17 bases between them. CDR3 nucleotides: TGCAGTGCCATGAGGGAAGGGCAACCCTACGAGCAGTACTTC. It encodes CSAMREGQPYEQYF.

The chain recombines TRBV6-8 with TRBJ2-7, with 9 bases identical to TRBD1. CDR3 length: 14 amino acids. CDR1 is MNHGY, CDR2 SAAAGT, per germline. Trimming cost V 8 bases and J 3 bases; bases outside gene matches: 8. CDR3 region: CASELGTGNYEQYF. CDR3 nucleotides: TGTGCCAGCGAGTTGGGGACAGGGAACTACGAGCAGTACTTC.

In its sample, this clonotype was seen many times. The chain carries TRBV5-1 and TRBJ2-1; TRBD2 agrees at 7 bases. CDR1 is SGHRS, CDR2 YFSETQ, per germline. Trimming removed 0 bases from V and 5 bases from J; junction bases left unmatched: 2. CDR3 length: 14 residues. CDR3 coding DNA: TGCGCCAGCAGCTTGGGACTAGCCAACAATGAGCAGTTCTTC. It encodes CASSLGLANNEQFF.

This clonotype showed up just once. The chain couples TRBV14 to TRBJ2-2; TRBD2 agrees at 9 bases. The CDR3 runs to 19 residues. The germline gives CDR1 SGHDN, CDR2 FVKESK. V lost 0 bases, J lost 3 bases, and 11 bases stayed unmatched. The CDR3 spells CASSQDQLAGWSDTGELFF. As DNA, the CDR3 is TGTGCCAGCAGCCAAGATCAGCTAGCGGGGTGGTCGGACACCGGGGAGCTGTTTTTT.

This clonotype turned up a few times. This sequence joins TRBV27 and TRBJ2-7; D is undetermined. Per germline, CDR1 MNHEY and CDR2 SMNVEV (reference sequence). V lost 4 bases and J lost 2, with 6 bases in between. This CDR3 contains 12 residues. CDR3 coding DNA: TGTGCCAGCAGTTCTATGACCTACGAGCAGTACTTC. This translates into CASSSMTYEQYF.

The chain is built from TRBV23-1 and TRBJ2-2; 7 nucleotides line up with TRBD1. TRBV23-1 belongs to the ORF category, with a function that is uncertain. This CDR3 contains 19 residues. V lost 0 bases and J lost 0; bases outside the gene matches: 10. The CDR3, as DNA: TGCGCCAGCAGTCAATCTGTAGTATACGGGACAGCGAACACCGGGGAGCTGTTTTTT. Translating gives CASSQSVVYGTANTGELFF.

There are many counts of this clonotype. The genes are TRBV18 and TRBJ2-3; 7 bases are shared with TRBD2. Trimming took 3 bases from V and 5 from J; bases not matched to a gene: 2. The germline V gene has CDR1 KGHSH and CDR2 LQKENI. There are 13 residues in the CDR3. Written as DNA, the CDR3 is TGTGCCAGCTCACCCCCTAGCGGAGATACGCAGTATTTT. Protein product: CASSPPSGDTQYF.